The rows below give T cell receptor beta chains drawn from one sample of a study of glioma-infiltrating T cells. From the multiplex PCR reads, TCRdb called clonotypes with MiXCR, one entry per CDR3 protein. This sample yields a few hundred thousand distinct CDR3 sequences, of which about 40% are seen a single time; around 13% belongs to the top ten. The sequenced material came from glioma tissue, nonneoplastic brain tissue, or PBMCs (not recorded which). These receptors were obtained from a human donor with low-grade glioma or glioblastoma, undergoing nonglioma brain surgery, or in good health (not recorded which). Each CDR3 is given with its conserved first and last residue. A D gene is named only where the DNA matches it firmly. The size of a clone is reported for some rows only, either as once, few or many, or as a class for expanded clones.

V	size	D	J	DNA	CDR3
TRBV20-1	NA	TRBD1	TRBJ1-5	TGCAGTGCTACCGGACAGGTGATTCGGACCCAGCATTTT	CSATGQVIRTQHF
TRBV20-1	many	NA	TRBJ1-5	TGCAGTGCTAGAGATCAGGATCAGCCCCAGCATTTT	CSARDQDQPQHF
TRBV4-1	NA	NA	TRBJ2-7	TGCGCCAGCAGCAACGGGGCGGAAGGTACCTACGAGCAGTACTTC	CASSNGAEGTYEQYF
TRBV12-3/TRBV12-4	NA	NA	TRBJ2-2	TGTGCCAGCAGAATTGGGACTGCGAACACCGGGGAGCTGTTTTTT	CASRIGTANTGELFF
TRBV7-6	NA	NA	TRBJ1-2	TGTGCCAGCAGCAGCCATCACTATGGCTACACCTTC	CASSSHHYGYTF
TRBV18	NA	NA	TRBJ2-6	TGTGCCAGCTCACCGCCGGGGGATGGGGCCAACGTCCTGACTTTC	CASSPPGDGANVLTF
TRBV20-1	many	NA	TRBJ1-1	TGCAGTGCTAGGGGACCTGGTGAAGCTTTCTTT	CSARGPGEAFF
TRBV20-1	once	NA	TRBJ1-3	TGCAGTGCTAGAGATGAAGGGGTATTTGGAAACACCATATATTTT	CSARDEGVFGNTIYF
TRBV20-1	few	NA	TRBJ2-3	TGCAGTGCTAGAGATCTTAGCGGCCCCACAGATACGCAGTATTTT	CSARDLSGPTDTQYF
TRBV20-1	few	NA	TRBJ2-7	TGCAGTGCTAGAGCTTACCAGGGATGGACCTACGAGCAGTACTTC	CSARAYQGWTYEQYF
TRBV20-1	NA	TRBD1	TRBJ1-5	TGCAGTGCTTCAAACAGGGGTCAGCCCCAGCATTTT	CSASNRGQPQHF
TRBV19	NA	NA	TRBJ2-2	TGTGCCAGTAGGATCGGACACGCCGGGGAGCTGTTTTTT	CASRIGHAGELFF
TRBV7-9	few	NA	TRBJ1-1	TGTGCCAGCAGGGATTTGAACACTGAAGCTTTCTTT	CASRDLNTEAFF
TRBV6-2/TRBV6-3	few	NA	TRBJ2-1	TGTGCCAGCAGTTACCCGCCGCTCCCCTGGGGGGAGGCCTACAATGAGCAGTTCTTC	CASSYPPLPWGEAYNEQFF
TRBV6-1	NA	NA	TRBJ2-1	TGTGCCAGCAGTCACGTCGACCCCCGGAGCTACAAGCAGTTCTTC	CASSHVDPRSYKQFF
TRBV5-1	NA	NA	TRBJ2-7	TGCGCCAGCAGCGTGGCCCCGACAGGCCAATCCTACGAGCAGTACTTC	CASSVAPTGQSYEQYF
TRBV9	NA	TRBD1	TRBJ1-6	TGTGCCAGCAGCGTCGACAGGGTTAATTCACCCCTCCACTTT	CASSVDRVNSPLHF
TRBV7-8	few	TRBD2	TRBJ2-1	TGTGCCAGCAGCCCCAGACTAGCGGGCAACAATGAGCAGCTCTTC	CASSPRLAGNNEQLF
TRBV29-1	NA	TRBD2	TRBJ2-7	TGCAGCGTTGGTCGACTAGCGGGAGGGCGATACGAGCAGTACTTC	CSVGRLAGGRYEQYF
TRBV6-1	many	NA	TRBJ2-1	TGTGCCAGCAGCGACGGTTTGACCTACAATGAGCAGTTCTTC	CASSDGLTYNEQFF
TRBV7-9	few	NA	TRBJ2-5	TGTGCCAGCAGCCTTCTGCGGGGTGGCTTGGAGACCCAGTACTTC	CASSLLRGGLETQYF
TRBV7-9	NA	TRBD2	TRBJ2-7	TGTGCCAGCAGCCGGGCGACTAGCCCCTACGAGCAGTACTTC	CASSRATSPYEQYF
TRBV6-2/TRBV6-3	NA	TRBD2	TRBJ2-3	TGTGCCAGCAGTGGTCGACTAGCGGGAGTGTCGGATACGCTGTATTTT	CASSGRLAGVSDTLYF
TRBV10-3	NA	TRBD1	TRBJ2-2	TGTGCCATCAGTGAGCCGGGACAGCCAAACACCGGGGAGCCGTTTTTT	CAISEPGQPNTGEPFF
TRBV28	NA	TRBD2	TRBJ2-3	TGTGCCAGCAGTTTATCGGGACTAGCGGGAGGCAGCACAGATACGCAGTATTTT	CASSLSGLAGGSTDTQYF
TRBV20-1	many	NA	TRBJ1-5	TGCAGTGCTAGGACAGGCTCATCTAGCAATCAGCCCCAGCATTTT	CSARTGSSSNQPQHF
TRBV20-1	many	NA	TRBJ2-5	TGCAGTGCTAGACTAGAAGGGAGGAACCAGTACTTC	CSARLEGRNQYF
TRBV14	NA	NA	TRBJ1-1	TGTGCCAGCAGCCAAGATCGGCGCCATTTGAACACTGAAGCTTTCTTT	CASSQDRRHLNTEAFF
TRBV20-1	many	NA	TRBJ2-7	TGCAGTGCTAGGGCGGGTACCTACGAGCAGTACTTC	CSARAGTYEQYF
TRBV6-2/TRBV6-3	NA	NA	TRBJ2-3	TGTGCCAGCGCATACCCCCGGGATACGCAGTATTTT	CASAYPRDTQYF
TRBV4-1	NA	TRBD2	TRBJ2-2	TGCGCCAGCAGCCCTAGCGGGAGGGCGAACACCGGGGAGCTGTTTTTT	CASSPSGRANTGELFF
TRBV25-1	once	NA	TRBJ2-2	TGTGCCAGCACGGGGGCAGGGGGTACCGGGGAGCTGTTTTTT	CASTGAGGTGELFF
TRBV6-2/TRBV6-3	few	NA	TRBJ2-3	TGTGCCAGCAGATTTCAGGGAGCTTCAGATACGCAGTATTTT	CASRFQGASDTQYF
TRBV28	NA	TRBD1	TRBJ2-7	TGTGCCAGCAGTTTAGGGCCCCCGGGGGGACAGGGGCCCCCCTACGAGCAGTACTTC	CASSLGPPGGQGPPYEQYF
TRBV6-5	many	NA	TRBJ1-1	TGTGCCAGCAGTTACTTTAGGACGAACACTGAAGCTTTCTTT	CASSYFRTNTEAFF
TRBV27	few	NA	TRBJ2-7	TGTGCCAGCAGTTTATCCGAGAACTACGAGCAGTACTTC	CASSLSENYEQYF
TRBV3-1	few	NA	TRBJ1-4	TGTGCCAGCAGCCCCATGAGGAGGGCAACTAATGAAAAACTGTTTTTT	CASSPMRRATNEKLFF
TRBV12-3/TRBV12-4	NA	NA	TRBJ2-2	TGTGCCAGCAGTGCACTGGAATTGGGGAGCGGGGAGCTGTTTTTT	CASSALELGSGELFF
TRBV27	few	NA	TRBJ1-2	TGTGCCAGCAGCTTATTCGGGGGGCCTAGAGCCCACTATGGCTACACCTTC	CASSLFGGPRAHYGYTF
TRBV2	NA	NA	TRBJ2-7	TGTGCCAGCAATCTCCTGGGGGAGCAGTACTTC	CASNLLGEQYF
TRBV7-9	few	TRBD2	TRBJ2-4	TGTGCCAGCAGCTTCCTCAGCGGGAGCGGCAACATTCAGTACTTC	CASSFLSGSGNIQYF
TRBV20-1	many	NA	TRBJ2-7	TGCAGTGCTGATAACTGGGACTTACGCTCCTACGAGCAGTACTTC	CSADNWDLRSYEQYF
TRBV27	many	NA	TRBJ1-2	TGTGCCAGCAGTCGGGGACGGAGCTATGGCTACACCTTC	CASSRGRSYGYTF
TRBV6-6	NA	TRBD2	TRBJ2-7	TGTGCCAGCAGCCAAGCCGACCCTAGCGGGAGATTGGACGAGCAGTACTTC	CASSQADPSGRLDEQYF
TRBV20-1	many	TRBD1	TRBJ2-7	TGCAGTGCGACGACAGGGTCGGATCGCGAGCAGTACTTC	CSATTGSDREQYF
TRBV4-2	few	NA	TRBJ2-1	TGTGCCAGCAGCCAGATCGGAGGACCTCCTTCCTACAATGAGCAGTTCTTC	CASSQIGGPPSYNEQFF
TRBV7-2	few	TRBD1	TRBJ1-2	TGTGCCAGCAGTCCAACGGGACAGCCCTATGGCTACACCTTC	CASSPTGQPYGYTF
TRBV2	NA	TRBD1	TRBJ2-1	TGTGCCAGCAGCCTACAGGGGGCACGGGAGAATGAGCAGTTCTTT	CASSLQGARENEQFF
TRBV28	NA	TRBD2	TRBJ2-2	TGTGCCAGCAGTTTAGCCGGGAGGGCCTTCACCGTGAACACCGGGGAGCTGTTTTTT	CASSLAGRAFTVNTGELFF
TRBV28	many	TRBD1	TRBJ2-7	TGTGCCAGCAGCGTTCCCGGGACAGACTACGAGCAGTACTTC	CASSVPGTDYEQYF